The rows below give T cell receptor beta chains drawn from one sample of a study of vaccination and CD4 T cells after COVID-19. TCRdb analysed the PCR reads with MiXCR anew, one entry per CDR3 protein. Seen here are about 12,000 distinct CDR3 sequences, more than 30% observed once, and the top ten hold roughly 13%. Which antigens these TCRs recognize remains unknown. This sample comprised CD4+ T cells from blood, cultured in vitro, obtained after SARS-CoV-2 vaccination. The receptors shown here come from a human donor who had recovered from COVID-19. Both conserved end residues are part of each CDR3. Each record gives: clone size, J gene, D gene, V gene, CDR3 protein, CDR3 DNA. D genes are given only for firm matches. Rows may omit the clone size; those that give it use once, few, many or a size class.

>NA|TRBJ2-1|NA|TRBV21-1
CASSDGVRDGYNEQFF
TGTGCCAGCAGCGATGGAGTGCGGGATGGTTACAATGAGCAGTTCTTC
>NA|TRBJ1-3|NA|TRBV14
CASSPYVGATGNTIYF
TGTGCCAGCAGCCCCTACGTGGGGGCTACTGGAAACACCATATATTTT
>few|TRBJ1-2|NA|TRBV7-2
CASSLEMVPGSVVGRYGYTF
TGTGCCAGCAGCCTAGAGATGGTACCGGGGTCCGTTGTGGGGCGCTATGGCTACACCTTC
>few|TRBJ2-7|NA|TRBV6-1
CASSGDLSYEQYF
TGTGCCAGCAGTGGTGATCTCTCCTACGAGCAGTACTTC
>NA|TRBJ2-3|NA|TRBV10-2
CAASRLDRDTDTQYF
TGCGCCGCCAGCAGGTTGGACCGAGACACAGATACGCAGTATTTT
>few|TRBJ2-5|NA|TRBV21-1
CASSKILSLETQYF
TGTGCCAGCAGCAAAATCCTTAGTCTGGAGACCCAGTACTTC
>few|TRBJ2-2|NA|TRBV28
CASGPRTTGELFF
TGTGCCAGCGGCCCAAGGACCACCGGGGAGCTGTTTTTT
>few|TRBJ2-2|TRBD2|TRBV28
CASSFPGGGTGELFF
TGTGCCAGCAGTTTCCCCGGGGGGGGGACCGGGGAGCTGTTTTTT
>NA|TRBJ2-6|NA|TRBV5-1
CASSPPSTGANVLTF
TGCGCCAGCAGCCCCCCCTCTACCGGGGCCAACGTCCTGACTTTC
>few|TRBJ1-6|NA|TRBV28
CASSLSQYNSPLHF
TGTGCCAGCAGTTTATCACAGTATAATTCACCCCTCCACTTT
>medium-sized|TRBJ1-6|TRBD1|TRBV20-1
CSARDVGQVPGSPLHF
TGCAGTGCTAGAGATGTGGGACAGGTGCCAGGTTCACCCCTCCACTTT
>NA|TRBJ2-2|TRBD1|TRBV2
CASIGQGVIGELFF
TGTGCCAGCATAGGACAGGGGGTTATCGGGGAGCTGTTTTTT
>NA|TRBJ2-7|NA|TRBV6-2/TRBV6-3
CASLQQSPYEQYF
TGTGCCAGCCTCCAGCAGAGTCCCTACGAGCAGTACTTC
>NA|TRBJ2-1|TRBD2|TRBV20-1
CSVRGLAGRNEQFF
TGCAGCGTCCGGGGACTAGCGGGCCGTAATGAGCAGTTCTTC
>few|TRBJ2-3|NA|TRBV7-2
CASSLGPAGLSTDTQYF
TGTGCCAGCAGCTTAGGACCAGCGGGCCTAAGCACAGATACGCAGTATTTT
>NA|TRBJ1-2|NA|TRBV28
CASSFSGSYYGYTF
TGTGCCAGCAGTTTTTCAGGGTCCTACTATGGCTACACCTTC
>NA|TRBJ2-7|NA|TRBV30
CAWSEVPGAYEQYF
TGTGCCTGGAGTGAGGTTCCAGGTGCCTACGAGCAGTACTTC
>few|TRBJ1-5|NA|TRBV7-2
CASSLGQGGGDQPQHF
TGTGCCAGCAGCTTGGGGCAGGGAGGAGGGGATCAGCCCCAGCATTTT
>NA|TRBJ1-5|NA|TRBV20-1
CSARGWAGRQPQHF
TGCAGTGCTAGAGGATGGGCAGGTAGGCAGCCCCAGCATTTT
>NA|TRBJ2-5|NA|TRBV20-1
CSAGNPQETQYF
TGCAGTGCCGGGAATCCACAAGAGACCCAGTACTTC
>NA|TRBJ1-2|TRBD1|TRBV20-1
CSARVVRGADGYTF
TGCAGTGCTAGAGTTGTCAGGGGGGCGGATGGCTACACCTTC
>NA|TRBJ1-1|TRBD1|TRBV19
CASSIDPRTGAWGEAFF
TGTGCCAGTAGTATAGATCCAAGGACAGGGGCCTGGGGTGAAGCTTTCTTT
>NA|TRBJ1-5|NA|TRBV6-1
CASSTTGTGNQPQHF
TGTGCCAGCAGTACAACCGGGACGGGAAATCAGCCCCAGCATTTT
>few|TRBJ1-2|NA|TRBV7-2
CASSLVRSNYGYTF
TGTGCCAGCAGCTTAGTCCGATCTAACTATGGCTACACCTTC
>NA|TRBJ1-5|NA|TRBV5-8
CASSFFRESNQPQHF
TGTGCCAGCAGCTTTTTCAGGGAGAGCAATCAGCCCCAGCATTTT
>NA|TRBJ2-3|NA|TRBV4-1
CASSSVGSGDTQYF
TGCGCCAGCAGTTCGGTCGGGAGTGGAGATACGCAGTATTTT
>few|TRBJ2-3|TRBD1|TRBV6-5
CASSYLQTGSDTQYF
TGTGCCAGCAGTTACTTACAGACAGGGTCAGATACGCAGTATTTT
>NA|TRBJ2-7|TRBD1|TRBV5-1
CASSTGQGDYEQYF
TGCGCCAGCAGCACCGGACAGGGGGATTACGAGCAGTACTTC
>few|TRBJ2-7|TRBD2|TRBV23-1
CASLFRREDHEQYF
TGCGCCAGCCTATTTCGGCGGGAGGACCACGAGCAGTACTTC
>NA|TRBJ1-1|NA|TRBV4-2
CASSHSRDTEAFF
TGTGCCAGCAGCCACTCGCGGGACACTGAAGCTTTCTTT
>NA|TRBJ2-7|TRBD1|TRBV6-5
CASSYVGPGGYEQYF
TGTGCCAGCAGTTACGTGGGGCCAGGGGGTTACGAGCAGTACTTC
>NA|TRBJ1-5|TRBD1|TRBV6-1
CASRHLGQRTLDQPQHF
TGTGCCAGCAGACATTTGGGACAGAGGACATTAGATCAGCCCCAGCATTTT
>few|TRBJ1-2|NA|TRBV6-5
CASSYGRKQGPGSGYTF
TGTGCCAGCAGTTACGGGCGCAAACAGGGCCCGGGATCGGGCTACACCTTC
>NA|TRBJ2-5|NA|TRBV14
CVSSQVYGFETQYF
TGTGTCAGCAGCCAAGTTTACGGGTTTGAGACCCAGTACTTC
>NA|TRBJ2-3|NA|TRBV28
CASSLADSTDTQYF
TGTGCCAGCAGTTTAGCGGATAGCACAGATACGCAGTATTTT
>few|TRBJ2-1|TRBD1|TRBV19
CASRDRTYNEQFF
TGTGCCAGCCGGGACAGAACATACAATGAGCAGTTCTTC
>medium-sized|TRBJ1-6|NA|TRBV6-1
CASTRGQHNNSPLHF
TGTGCCAGCACCCGTGGACAGCATAATAATTCACCCCTCCACTTT
>few|TRBJ2-7|TRBD2|TRBV7-2
CASSFGVASGSYEQYF
TGTGCCAGCAGCTTCGGAGTCGCTAGCGGCTCCTACGAGCAGTACTTC
>few|TRBJ1-2|TRBD1|TRBV27
CASTRPSSAVKRGRVGYTF
TGTGCCAGCACTCGCCCCTCATCCGCCGTGAAGAGGGGGCGGGTTGGCTACACCTTC
>few|TRBJ1-1|TRBD1|TRBV4-2
CASSQDTGTGHTEAFF
TGTGCCAGCAGCCAGGATACCGGGACAGGGCACACTGAAGCTTTCTTT
>NA|TRBJ2-7|TRBD1|TRBV29-1
CSVGGTGYEQYF
TGCAGCGTTGGCGGGACAGGGTACGAGCAGTACTTC
>NA|TRBJ2-1|NA|TRBV11-3
CASSPSPGTHNEQFF
TGTGCCAGCAGCCCTAGCCCCGGGACCCACAATGAGCAGTTCTTC